The sequence of this T cell receptor (beta chain) was determined in a study of blood T cells in healthy people across ages. Alongside a J-beta primer mix, a sample-barcoded 5' primer served in a second PCR lasting roughly 6 to 11 cycles. TCRdb used MiXCR to reprocess the 5' RACE reads, holding one entry per CDR3 protein. Seen here are some 1.5 million distinct CDR3 sequences, under 30% observed once, and the top ten hold around 7.7%. The CDR3 totals 16 residues. J was trimmed by 4 bases and V by 0 bases; bases with no gene match: 5. Germline CDR1 is LGHNA and CDR2 is YSLEER. The draw of peripheral blood yielded approximately 10 milliliters from each donor.

The chain employs TRBV4-3 and TRBJ1-1; 10 nucleotides match TRBD1. Source material: blood. The clonotype was recovered from a woman in her 30s in good health. CDR3 bases: TGCGCCAGCAGCCAAGATCGGGGACAGGGGACCACTGAAGCTTTCTTT. It is translated as CASSQDRGQGTTEAFF.